This is a list of T cell receptor beta chains from one sample in a study of T cell changes during pregnancy in multiple sclerosis. Here immunoSEQ multiplex PCR was the method, and the copy in TCRdb shows in-frame clones only, minus some. The table has about 40,000 clones, around 90% seen once. The sample here was CD8+ T cells from peripheral blood mononuclear cells, taken before pregnancy. The receptors come from a female donor with multiple sclerosis, enrolled in a pregnancy study. Both conserved end residues are part of each CDR3. Fields, in order: D gene, clone size, J gene, V gene, CDR3 protein, CDR3 DNA. The D gene is left open where the match is weak. Clone sizes are given selectively: once, few, many, or a class where the clone is expanded.

TRBD1 | . | TRBJ1-2 | TRBV6-5 | CASSGTADGYTF | TGTGCCAGCAGTGGGACAGCGGATGGCTACACCTTC
TRBD1 | once | TRBJ1-1 | TRBV4-1 | CASSQRTGMDTEAFF | TGCGCCAGCAGCCAGAGGACAGGGATGGACACTGAAGCTTTCTTT
. | . | TRBJ1-1 | TRBV19 | CASSIAGTEAFF | TGTGCCAGTAGTATAGCAGGTACTGAAGCTTTCTTT
TRBD1 | . | TRBJ1-3 | TRBV9 | CASSVAPTGSGGDTIYF | TGTGCCAGCAGCGTAGCCCCGACAGGGTCAGGAGGAGACACCATATATTTT
. | . | TRBJ2-7 | TRBV6-1 | CASSEAQGYDEQYF | TGTGCCAGCAGTGAAGCACAGGGCTACGACGAGCAGTACTTC
. | once | TRBJ2-5 | TRBV13 | CASSPKTSVSQETQYF | TGTGCCAGCAGCCCGAAGACTAGTGTGAGTCAAGAGACCCAGTACTTC
. | . | TRBJ2-5 | TRBV10-2 | CASSQNWETQYF | TGCGCCAGCAGTCAGAATTGGGAGACCCAGTACTTC
. | . | TRBJ1-2 | TRBV7-9 | CASSSSDGANYGYTF | TGTGCCAGCAGCTCCTCAGACGGAGCTAACTATGGCTACACCTTC
. | . | TRBJ1-4 | TRBV28 | CASRELTALNEKLFF | TGTGCCAGCCGCGAGCTGACAGCACTTAATGAAAAACTGTTTTTT
. | once | TRBJ1-2 | TRBV28 | CASSFAENYGYTF | TGTGCCAGCAGTTTCGCCGAGAACTATGGCTACACCTTC
. | . | TRBJ2-3 | TRBV21-1 | CASSKVALAGVSADTQYF | TGTGCCAGCAGCAAAGTTGCACTAGCGGGAGTGTCTGCAGATACGCAGTATTTT
. | . | TRBJ1-1 | TRBV5-1 | CASSLVSGAEAFF | TGCGCCAGCAGCTTGGTCTCCGGGGCTGAAGCTTTCTTT
TRBD1 | . | TRBJ2-3 | TRBV14 | CASSRDSLTDTQYF | TGTGCCAGCAGCCGGGACAGTCTCACAGATACGCAGTATTTT
. | . | TRBJ2-7 | TRBV7-2 | CASSLVGGTYEQYF | TGTGCCAGCAGCTTAGTGGGCGGGACCTACGAGCAGTACTTC
TRBD1 | . | TRBJ1-1 | TRBV5-8 | CASSTGTGGDTEAFF | TGTGCCAGCAGCACCGGGACAGGGGGTGACACTGAAGCTTTCTTT
TRBD1 | . | TRBJ2-7 | TRBV9 | CASSPGTDEQYF | TGTGCCAGCAGCCCGGGGACAGACGAGCAGTACTTC
TRBD1 | medium-sized | TRBJ1-2 | TRBV6-5 | CASSGQGGASGYTF | TGTGCCAGCAGTGGACAGGGAGGGGCGAGTGGCTACACCTTC
TRBD1 | . | TRBJ1-3 | TRBV7-6 | CASSQRQGGAENTIYF | TGTGCCAGCAGCCAAAGACAGGGCGGGGCTGAGAACACCATATATTTT
. | . | TRBJ2-1 | TRBV7-3 | CASSLKGGGTGQFF | TGTGCCAGCAGCTTAAAAGGGGGGGGGACAGGGCAGTTCTTC
. | large | TRBJ2-7 | TRBV7-2 | CASSPPRGRPAYEQYF | TGTGCCAGCAGCCCCCCCAGGGGGAGGCCGGCCTACGAGCAGTACTTC
. | once | TRBJ2-7 | TRBV27 | CASSLIKAGPPREQYF | TGTGCCAGCAGTTTGATTAAAGCGGGTCCTCCTCGGGAGCAGTACTTC
. | . | TRBJ2-1 | TRBV4-2 | CASGIIGSGNEQFF | TGTGCCAGCGGGATAATCGGGAGTGGTAATGAGCAGTTCTTC
TRBD2 | . | TRBJ2-3 | TRBV4-1 | CASSQEPGLVSDTQYF | TGCGCCAGCAGCCAAGAACCGGGACTAGTGTCCGATACGCAGTATTTT
. | . | TRBJ2-5 | TRBV6-7 | CASSYSPGRRGETQYF | TGTGCCAGCAGTTACTCTCCGGGCCGAAGGGGAGAGACCCAGTACTTC
. | . | TRBJ1-5 | TRBV7-9 | CASSLTGGGNQPQHF | TGTGCCAGCAGCCTTACGGGGGGCGGCAATCAGCCCCAGCATTTT
. | . | TRBJ1-1 | TRBV5-4 | CASSLGERPEAFF | TGTGCCAGCAGCTTGGGGGAGAGGCCTGAAGCTTTCTTT
. | . | TRBJ2-1 | TRBV4-1 | CASSTAPYNEQFF | TGCGCCAGCAGCACTGCGCCCTACAATGAGCAGTTCTTC
TRBD1 | . | TRBJ2-1 | TRBV27 | CASTFMGTGGSEQFF | TGTGCCAGCACCTTTATGGGGACAGGGGGCTCTGAGCAGTTCTTC
TRBD2 | . | TRBJ2-1 | TRBV30 | CAWSPRTSGGSEQFF | TGTGCCTGGAGTCCAAGGACTAGCGGGGGATCCGAGCAGTTCTTC
. | . | TRBJ2-7 | TRBV28 | CASSPQYEQYF | TGTGCCAGCAGTCCCCAGTACGAGCAGTACTTC
. | . | TRBJ2-7 | TRBV2 | CASTTSSYEQYF | TGTGCCAGCACCACGAGCTCCTACGAGCAGTACTTC
. | . | TRBJ2-2 | TRBV25-1 | CASRLNTGELFF | TGTGCCAGCAGACTCAACACCGGGGAGCTGTTTTTT
. | . | TRBJ1-5 | TRBV7-8 | CASSSQRMQVYNQPQHF | TGTGCCAGCAGCTCCCAAAGGATGCAGGTATACAATCAGCCCCAGCATTTT
TRBD2 | . | TRBJ2-7 | TRBV28 | CASSFRGVNSYEQYF | TGTGCCAGCAGTTTCCGGGGGGTAAACTCCTACGAGCAGTACTTC
TRBD2 | . | TRBJ2-7 | TRBV9 | CASSVGGGRASEQYF | TGTGCCAGCAGCGTAGGCGGCGGGAGGGCCTCCGAGCAGTACTTC
TRBD1 | . | TRBJ2-3 | TRBV7-9 | CASSSGQGLRGTDTQYF | TGTGCCAGCAGCTCCGGACAGGGCCTAAGGGGCACAGATACGCAGTATTTT
TRBD2 | . | TRBJ2-3 | TRBV5-1 | CASSPILAGDSGSLDTQYF | TGCGCCAGCAGCCCCATCCTAGCGGGAGATTCGGGGTCGTTAGATACGCAGTATTTT
. | few | TRBJ1-1 | TRBV19 | CASSRGVASEAFF | TGTGCCAGTAGTAGGGGAGTGGCCTCTGAAGCTTTCTTT
TRBD1 | . | TRBJ1-2 | TRBV9 | CASSMGQSTVYGYTF | TGTGCCAGCAGCATGGGACAGTCTACCGTCTATGGCTACACCTTC
. | . | TRBJ2-7 | TRBV7-2 | CASSPEQTGEQYF | TGTGCCAGCAGCCCAGAGCAAACGGGCGAGCAGTACTTC
. | once | TRBJ2-7 | TRBV28 | CASSLMGAGDYEQYF | TGTGCCAGCAGTTTAATGGGGGCTGGGGACTACGAGCAGTACTTC
. | . | TRBJ2-3 | TRBV7-2 | CASRPLGVGTDTQYF | TGTGCCAGCCGTCCTTTAGGGGTAGGCACAGATACGCAGTATTTT
. | . | TRBJ2-1 | TRBV28 | CASAASGRRGSEQFF | TGTGCCAGCGCCGCCTCGGGGAGGCGGGGCAGTGAGCAGTTCTTC
. | . | TRBJ2-1 | TRBV7-9 | CASSRGTGAFVNEQFF | TGTGCCAGCAGCCGGGGGACGGGAGCATTTGTCAATGAGCAGTTCTTC
. | . | TRBJ2-1 | TRBV18 | CASSPPLGQGNEQFF | TGTGCCAGCTCACCACCGTTGGGCCAGGGTAATGAGCAGTTCTTC
. | once | TRBJ1-2 | TRBV13 | CASSLGQGGYTF | TGTGCCAGCAGCTTAGGCCAGGGAGGCTACACCTTC
. | . | TRBJ2-7 | TRBV5-1 | CASSLGGEDYEQYF | TGCGCCAGCAGCTTGGGGGGAGAGGACTACGAGCAGTACTTC
. | . | TRBJ2-3 | TRBV5-4 | CASSLAFSADTQYF | TGTGCCAGCAGCTTGGCCTTTAGCGCAGATACGCAGTATTTT
TRBD1 | . | TRBJ2-7 | TRBV7-9 | CASSQGSGGLLSEQYF | TGTGCCAGCAGCCAAGGGTCAGGGGGATTGCTTAGCGAGCAGTACTTC
TRBD2 | . | TRBJ2-1 | TRBV5-5 | CASSASGRAFHEQFF | TGTGCCAGCAGCGCCAGCGGGAGGGCCTTTCATGAGCAGTTCTTC
TRBD1 | once | TRBJ1-3 | TRBV27 | CASSLKARQGDTIYF | TGTGCCAGCAGTTTAAAAGCACGACAGGGAGACACCATATATTTT
TRBD1 | . | TRBJ2-1 | TRBV7-6 | CASSFTGGLTSYNEQFF | TGTGCCAGCAGCTTCACAGGGGGGTTAACTTCCTACAATGAGCAGTTCTTC
TRBD1 | . | TRBJ2-5 | TRBV11-3 | CASSARTGGPETQYF | TGTGCCAGCAGCGCGAGGACAGGGGGCCCAGAGACCCAGTACTTC
. | . | TRBJ2-3 | TRBV6-5 | CASSFTGSSTDTQYF | TGTGCCAGCAGTTTCACAGGATCTAGCACAGATACGCAGTATTTT